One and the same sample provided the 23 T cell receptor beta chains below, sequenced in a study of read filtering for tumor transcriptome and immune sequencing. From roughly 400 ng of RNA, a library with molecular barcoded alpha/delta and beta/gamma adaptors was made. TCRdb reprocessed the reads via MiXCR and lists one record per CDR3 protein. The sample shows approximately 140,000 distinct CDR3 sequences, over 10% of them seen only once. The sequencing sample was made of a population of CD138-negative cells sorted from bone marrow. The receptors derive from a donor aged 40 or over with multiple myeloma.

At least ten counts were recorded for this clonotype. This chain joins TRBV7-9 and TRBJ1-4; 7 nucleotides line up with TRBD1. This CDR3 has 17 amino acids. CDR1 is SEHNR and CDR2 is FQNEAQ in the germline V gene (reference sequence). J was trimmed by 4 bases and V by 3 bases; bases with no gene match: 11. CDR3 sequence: CASSFGTAQYLNEKLFF. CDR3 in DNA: TGTGCCAGCAGCTTTGGGACAGCACAATATCTTAATGAAAAACTGTTTTTT.

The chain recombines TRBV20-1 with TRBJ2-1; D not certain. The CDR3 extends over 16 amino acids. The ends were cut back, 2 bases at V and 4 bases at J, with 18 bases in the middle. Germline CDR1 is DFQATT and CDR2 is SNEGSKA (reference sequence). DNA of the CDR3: TGCAGTGCTAGAACCCCCAAAGCCGGCCTATACAATGAGCAGTTCTTC. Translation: CSARTPKAGLYNEQFF.

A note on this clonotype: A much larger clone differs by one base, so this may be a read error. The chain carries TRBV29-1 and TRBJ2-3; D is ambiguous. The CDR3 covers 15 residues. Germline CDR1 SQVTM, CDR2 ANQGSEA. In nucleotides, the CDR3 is TGCAGCGCTGAAGGAGCATCCAGGCGCACAGATACGCAGTATTTT. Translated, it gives CSAEGASRRTDTQYF.

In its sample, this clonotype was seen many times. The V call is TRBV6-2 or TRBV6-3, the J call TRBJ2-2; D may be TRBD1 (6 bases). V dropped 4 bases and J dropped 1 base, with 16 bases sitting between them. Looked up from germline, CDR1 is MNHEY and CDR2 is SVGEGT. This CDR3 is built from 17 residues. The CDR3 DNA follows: TGTGCCAGCAGTTCCCCGCGGCCGACAGGGAACACCGGGGAGCTGTTTTTT. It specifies CASSSPRPTGNTGELFF.

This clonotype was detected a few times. CDR3 coding DNA: TGTGCCAGCAGCCCCGGAACAGGCACGCAGTATTTT. It codes for CASSPGTGTQYF. This chain links TRBV7-3 with TRBJ2-3; weak D call: TRBD1 (5 bases). The CDR3 length is 12 residues. CDR1 is SGHTA and CDR2 is FQGTGA in the germline V gene. V gave up 5 bases and J gave up 9 bases, with 12 bases separating them.

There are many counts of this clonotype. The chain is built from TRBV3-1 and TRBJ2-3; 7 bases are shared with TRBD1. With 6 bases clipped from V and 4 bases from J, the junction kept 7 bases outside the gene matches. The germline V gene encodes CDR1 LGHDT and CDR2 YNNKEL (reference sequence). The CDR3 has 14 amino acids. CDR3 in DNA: TGTGCCAGCAGGTTACAGGGGTGGCCAGATACGCAGTATTTT. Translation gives CASRLQGWPDTQYF.

CDR3 DNA sequence: TGTGCCAGCAGCCAATCTCCCGGGACCCTTACAAACACCGGGGAGCTGTTTTTT. Its translation is CASSQSPGTLTNTGELFF. The V call is TRBV3-1, the J call TRBJ2-2, with D possibly called TRBD1 or TRBD2 (5 bases each). Per the germline V gene, CDR1 is LGHDT and CDR2 is YNNKEL (reference sequence). Trimming pared 2 bases from V and 2 bases from J, leaving 18 bases between. The CDR3 has 18 amino acids.

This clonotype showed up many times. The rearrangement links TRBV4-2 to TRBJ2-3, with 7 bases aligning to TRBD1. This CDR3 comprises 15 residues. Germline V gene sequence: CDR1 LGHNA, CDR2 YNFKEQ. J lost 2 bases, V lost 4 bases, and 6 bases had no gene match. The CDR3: CASSPRDSFTDTQYF. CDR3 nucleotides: TGTGCCAGCAGCCCCCGGGACAGTTTCACAGATACGCAGTATTTT.

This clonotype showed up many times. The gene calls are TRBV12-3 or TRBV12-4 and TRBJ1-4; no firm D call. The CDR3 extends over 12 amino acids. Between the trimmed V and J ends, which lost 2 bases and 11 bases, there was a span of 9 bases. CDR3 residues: CASSLKADKLFF. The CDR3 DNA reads TGTGCCAGCAGTTTAAAGGCAGATAAACTGTTTTTT.

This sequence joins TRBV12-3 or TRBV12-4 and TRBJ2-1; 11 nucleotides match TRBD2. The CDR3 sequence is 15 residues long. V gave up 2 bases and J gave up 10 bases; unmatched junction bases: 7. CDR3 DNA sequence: TGTGCCAGCAGTTTATCGGCTAGCGGGAGGTTAGAGCAGTTCTTC. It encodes CASSLSASGRLEQFF.

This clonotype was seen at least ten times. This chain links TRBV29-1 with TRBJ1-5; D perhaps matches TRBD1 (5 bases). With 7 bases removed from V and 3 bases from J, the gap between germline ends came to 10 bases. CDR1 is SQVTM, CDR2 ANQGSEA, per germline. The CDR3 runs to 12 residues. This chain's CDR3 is CSATVFNQPQHF. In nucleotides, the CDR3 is TGCAGCGCGACAGTATTCAATCAGCCCCAGCATTTT.

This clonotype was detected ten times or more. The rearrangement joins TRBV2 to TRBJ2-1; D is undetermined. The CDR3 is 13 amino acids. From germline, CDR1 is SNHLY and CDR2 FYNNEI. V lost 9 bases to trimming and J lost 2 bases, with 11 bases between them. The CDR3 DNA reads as TGTGCCAGTTTAGCCCCTCCCTACAATGAGCAGTTCTTC. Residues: CASLAPPYNEQFF.

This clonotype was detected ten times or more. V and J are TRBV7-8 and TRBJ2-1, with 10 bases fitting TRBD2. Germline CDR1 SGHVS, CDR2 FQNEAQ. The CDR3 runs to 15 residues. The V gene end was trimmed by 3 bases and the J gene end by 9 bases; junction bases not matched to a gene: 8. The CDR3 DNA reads TGTGCCAGCAGCTTTGGGCTAGCGGGAGCCGGTGAGCAGTTCTTC. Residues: CASSFGLAGAGEQFF.

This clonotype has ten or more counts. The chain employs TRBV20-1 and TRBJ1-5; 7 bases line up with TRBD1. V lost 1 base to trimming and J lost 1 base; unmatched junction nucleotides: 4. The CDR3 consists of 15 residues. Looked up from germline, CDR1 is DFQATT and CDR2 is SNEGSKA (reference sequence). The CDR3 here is CSARVGQMSNQPQHF. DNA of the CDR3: TGCAGTGCTAGAGTGGGACAGATGAGCAATCAGCCCCAGCATTTT.

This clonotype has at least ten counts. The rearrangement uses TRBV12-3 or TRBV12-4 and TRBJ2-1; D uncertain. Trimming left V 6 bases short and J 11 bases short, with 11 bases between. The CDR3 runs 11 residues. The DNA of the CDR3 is TGTGCCAGCAGCCCTTGGGGTCAGCAGTTCTTC. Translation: CASSPWGQQFF.

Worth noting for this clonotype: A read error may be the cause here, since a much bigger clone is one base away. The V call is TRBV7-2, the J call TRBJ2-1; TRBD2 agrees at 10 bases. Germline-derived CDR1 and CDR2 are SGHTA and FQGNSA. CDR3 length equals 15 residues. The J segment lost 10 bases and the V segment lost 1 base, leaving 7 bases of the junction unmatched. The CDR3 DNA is TGTGCCAGCAGCTTAGGGGGTAGCGGGGGGAAGGAGCAGTTCTTC. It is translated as CASSLGGSGGKEQFF.

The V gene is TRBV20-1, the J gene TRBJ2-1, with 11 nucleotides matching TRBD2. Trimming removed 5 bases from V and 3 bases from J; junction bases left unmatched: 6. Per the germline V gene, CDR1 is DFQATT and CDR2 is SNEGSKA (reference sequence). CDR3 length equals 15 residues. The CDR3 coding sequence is TGCAGTGCTGCCCTTAGCGGGAGGGGCTACAATGAGCAGTTCTTC. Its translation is CSAALSGRGYNEQFF.

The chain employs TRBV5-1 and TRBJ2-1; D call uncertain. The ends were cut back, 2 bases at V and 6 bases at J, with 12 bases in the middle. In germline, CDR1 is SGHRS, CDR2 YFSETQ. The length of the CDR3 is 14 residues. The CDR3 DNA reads TGCGCCAGCAGCTTCCGGTTAGCTAGCAATGAGCAGTTCTTC. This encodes CASSFRLASNEQFF. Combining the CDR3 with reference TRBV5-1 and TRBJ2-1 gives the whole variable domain KAGVTQTPRYLIKTRGQQVTLSCSPISGHRSVSWYQQTPGQGLQFLFEYFSETQRNKGNFPGRFSGRQFSNSRSEMNVSTLELGDSALYLCASSFRLASNEQFFGPGTRLTVL.

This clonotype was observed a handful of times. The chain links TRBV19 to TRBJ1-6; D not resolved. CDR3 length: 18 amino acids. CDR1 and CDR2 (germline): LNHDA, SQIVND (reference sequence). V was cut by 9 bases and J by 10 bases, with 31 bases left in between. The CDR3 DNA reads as TGTGCCAGCCAAGTTTCTCCCCCCCCGGGAAGAGTGAGATCACCCCTCCACTTT. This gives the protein CASQVSPPPGRVRSPLHF.

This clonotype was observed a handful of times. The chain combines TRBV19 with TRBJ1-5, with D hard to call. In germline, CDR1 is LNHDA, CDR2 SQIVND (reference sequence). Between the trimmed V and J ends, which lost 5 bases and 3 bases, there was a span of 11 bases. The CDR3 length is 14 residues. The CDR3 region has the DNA TGTGCCAGTAGTTCTCAGTGTCACAATCAGCCCCAGCATTTT. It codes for CASSSQCHNQPQHF.

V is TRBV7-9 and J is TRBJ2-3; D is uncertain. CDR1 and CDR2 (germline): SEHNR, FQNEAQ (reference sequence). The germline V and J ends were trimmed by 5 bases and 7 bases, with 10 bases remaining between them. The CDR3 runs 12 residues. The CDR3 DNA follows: TGTGCCAGCAGCCAAGAACCCTATACGCAGTATTTT. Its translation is CASSQEPYTQYF. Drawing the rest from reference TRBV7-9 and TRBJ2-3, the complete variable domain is DTGVSQNPRHKITKRGQNVTFRCDPISEHNRLYWYRQTLGQGPEFLTYFQNEAQLEKSRLLSDRFSAERPKGSFSTLEIQRTEQGDSAMYLCASSQEPYTQYFGPGTRLTVL.

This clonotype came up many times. In DNA form, the CDR3 reads TGTGCCAGCAGCTCCGGCAAGGACAGGCCTAATGAAAAACTGTTTTTT. It translates to CASSSGKDRPNEKLFF. The V call is TRBV7-2, the J call TRBJ1-4; 7 bases align to TRBD1. The CDR3 is made up of 16 amino acids. With V trimmed by 4 bases and J by 3 bases, 8 bases remained unmatched. The germline CDR1 and CDR2 sequences are SGHTA and FQGNSA.

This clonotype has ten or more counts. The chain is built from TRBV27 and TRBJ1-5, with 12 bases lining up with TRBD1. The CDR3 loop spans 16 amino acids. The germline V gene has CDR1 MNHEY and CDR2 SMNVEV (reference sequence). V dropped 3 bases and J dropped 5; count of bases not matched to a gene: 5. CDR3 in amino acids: CASSFTGTGGHQPQHF. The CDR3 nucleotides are TGTGCCAGCAGTTTTACCGGGACAGGGGGCCATCAGCCCCAGCATTTT.